The 18 T cell receptor beta chains below come from one sample, sequenced in a study of OX40 agonist ivuxolimab in advanced cancers. Profiling relied on immunoSEQ multiplex PCR, and the TCRdb table lists in-frame clones only, not all of them. Among tens of thousands of clones listed, 81% were seen once. Here the sequenced sample was CD4+ or CD8+ T cells sorted from blood, taken in a trial of the OX40 agonist ivuxolimab. These receptors were collected from an adult with an advanced solid tumor such as melanoma, head and neck, liver or kidney cancer.

The rearrangement uses TRBV10-2 and TRBJ2-7, with a tentative D call TRBD2 (6 bases). CDR3 length: 11 residues. The V end lost 3 bases, the J end lost 11 bases, and 11 bases lay between the germline ends. The V gene's germline CDR1 is WSHSY and CDR2 SAAADI. CDR3 bases: TGCGCCAGCAGTGATAGGAGGGAGGAGTACTTC. Translation: CASSDRREEYF.

The V gene is TRBV11-3, the J gene TRBJ2-5; a possible D gene is TRBD2 (5 bases). The CDR3 is 14 residues long. Deletions cut 4 bases from V and 2 bases from J, with 11 bases between. Germline CDR1 reads SGHNT; CDR2 reads YENEEA. The CDR3 here is CASSSSTVQETQYF. In DNA, the CDR3 is TGTGCCAGCAGCTCTAGCACAGTACAAGAGACCCAGTACTTC. Full variable domain (outside the CDR3, taken from reference TRBV11-3 and TRBJ2-5): EAGVVQSPRYKIIEKKQPVAFWCNPISGHNTLYWYLQNLGQGPELLIRYENEEAVDDSQLPKDRFSAERLKGVDSTLKIQPAELGDSAVYLCASSSSTVQETQYFGPGTRLLVL.

The genes are TRBV5-8 and TRBJ2-1; no clear D. The V gene lost 7 bases and the J gene lost 2 bases, with 13 bases spanning the gap. This CDR3 has 14 amino acids. Germline lookup yields CDR1 SGHTS and CDR2 YDEGEE. The CDR3 here is CASLVRSTYNEQFF. The DNA for the CDR3 is TGTGCCAGCTTAGTTCGGAGCACCTACAATGAGCAGTTCTTC.

V gene TRBV11-3 combines with J gene TRBJ2-7, with 8 bases identical to TRBD1. CDR3 length: 11 amino acids. Per germline, CDR1 SGHNT and CDR2 YENEEA. Trimming took 8 bases from V and 4 from J; bases not matched to a gene: 1. CDR3 region: CASQGAYEQYF. The CDR3 bases are TGTGCCAGCCAGGGGGCGTACGAGCAGTACTTC.

The chain employs TRBV30 and TRBJ2-1; D possibly uses TRBD1 or TRBD2 (6 bases each). CDR1 is GTSNPN and CDR2 is SVGIG in the germline V gene (reference sequence). This CDR3 has 15 amino acids. V shed 3 bases and J shed 4 bases, with 16 bases lying between them. In DNA, the CDR3 is TGTGCCTGGAGGAGGAGGGGGAGTGCTTACAATGAGCAGTTCTTC. It codes for CAWRRRGSAYNEQFF. The full variable domain, in which reference TRBV30 and TRBJ2-1 provide the parts outside the CDR3, is SQTIHQWPATLVQPVGSPLSLECTVEGTSNPNLYWYRQAAGRGLQLLFYSVGIGQISSEVPQNLSASRPQDRQFILSSKKLLLSDSGFYLCAWRRRGSAYNEQFFGPGTRLTVL.

The table lists this clone with a count of one. The V and J genes are TRBV5-1 and TRBJ2-1, with 11 bases aligning to TRBD2. This CDR3 has 15 residues. V lost 3 bases to trimming and J lost 5 bases; unmatched junction nucleotides: 4. Germline CDR1 reads SGHRS; CDR2 reads YFSETQ. The DNA for the CDR3 is TGCGCCAGCAGCTCACTAGCGGGGGTGGACAATGAGCAGTTCTTC. The encoded protein is CASSSLAGVDNEQFF.

The chain joins TRBV11-3 to TRBJ2-7, with 10 bases fitting TRBD2. CDR1 is SGHNT, CDR2 YENEEA, per germline. This CDR3 contains 14 residues. After removal of 2 bases from V and 7 bases from J, the junction contained 5 bases not matched to a gene. The CDR3 loop reads CASSLTSGTGEQYF. The CDR3 DNA follows: TGTGCCAGCAGCTTAACTAGCGGGACGGGAGAGCAGTACTTC.

The V and J genes are TRBV7-2 and TRBJ2-7, with D uncertain. This CDR3 contains 15 residues. The V gene lost 2 bases and the J gene lost 2 bases, with 13 bases spanning the gap. Germline lookup yields CDR1 SGHTA and CDR2 FQGNSA. CDR3 DNA: TGTGCCAGCAGCTTAAGGGCGGAACATGCCTACGAGCAGTACTTC. This gives the protein CASSLRAEHAYEQYF.

V and J are TRBV10-3 and TRBJ1-2; maybe TRBD1 (5 bases). V was trimmed by 7 bases and J by 0 bases, leaving 9 bases between them. Germline values: CDR1 ENHRY, CDR2 SYGVKD. The CDR3 has 13 residues. CDR3 in DNA: TGTGCCATCACGGGGGGAGCTAACTATGGCTACACCTTC. This gives the protein CAITGGANYGYTF.

This clone was picked up one time. This rearrangement joins TRBV9 to TRBJ2-7; TRBD2 aligns across 12 bases. This CDR3 has 15 amino acids. With 3 bases clipped from V and 5 bases from J, the junction kept 6 bases outside the gene matches. Germline-derived CDR1 and CDR2 are SGDLS and YYNGEE. The CDR3 coding sequence is TGTGCCAGCAGCGCACTAGCGGGGGGTGGCCACGAGCAGTACTTC. This translates into CASSALAGGGHEQYF.

This clone has just one count. The chain has TRBV27 and TRBJ2-3; D may be TRBD2 (5 bases). CDR1 is MNHEY, CDR2 SMNVEV, per germline (reference sequence). The CDR3 is 16 residues long. Trimming shortened V by 5 bases and J by 0 bases, and 15 bases separated the two germline ends. CDR3 sequence (DNA): TGTGCCAGCAGTCCACCCCGACTACCCAGCACAGATACGCAGTATTTT. Amino acids: CASSPPRLPSTDTQYF.

The rearrangement links TRBV18 to TRBJ2-7, with 7 bases aligning to TRBD2. The CDR3 totals 13 residues. Germline loops: CDR1 KGHSH, CDR2 LQKENI. The V segment lost 3 bases and the J segment 7 bases; nucleotides outside the gene matches: 6. In nucleotides, the CDR3 is TGTGCCAGCTCACCGGGGGGGAAGGGAGAGCAGTACTTC. Amino acid sequence: CASSPGGKGEQYF.

The V gene is TRBV6-5, the J gene TRBJ1-5; 9 nucleotides match TRBD1. J was trimmed by 6 bases and V by 6 bases; bases with no gene match: 9. The germline V gene encodes CDR1 MNHEY and CDR2 SVGAGI. The CDR3 has 15 residues. For the CDR3, the DNA is TGTGCCAGCAGGCCAGGACAGGGGTTTGTTCAGCCCCAGCATTTT. This gives the protein CASRPGQGFVQPQHF.

V and J are TRBV5-4 and TRBJ1-1, with D hard to call. Germline V CDR1 and CDR2: SGHNT, YYREEE (reference sequence). Trimming cost V 2 bases and J 0 bases, with 11 bases left between them. The CDR3 loop spans 15 amino acids. The CDR3 reads CASSLSSGLNTEAFF. Here the CDR3 DNA reads TGTGCCAGCAGCTTAAGTTCTGGGTTGAACACTGAAGCTTTCTTT.

The J gene is TRBJ1-2, the V gene TRBV14, with D unclear. CDR1 SGHDN and CDR2 FVKESK come from the germline V gene. V shed 5 bases and J shed 12 bases, with 16 bases lying between them. The CDR3 has 12 amino acids. The CDR3 DNA reads as TGTGCCAGCAGCACCCAGGCTGGAGCCCACACCTTC. Its translation: CASSTQAGAHTF.

The chain links TRBV7-9 to TRBJ2-3; D call uncertain. This CDR3 region has 17 residues. The germline V gene encodes CDR1 SEHNR and CDR2 FQNEAQ (reference sequence). The V gene lost 2 bases and the J gene lost 4 bases, with 19 bases spanning the gap. CDR3 in DNA: TGTGCCAGCAGCTTATGGGTCTCTGGGATTAACGCAGATACGCAGTATTTT. Protein sequence: CASSLWVSGINADTQYF.

This chain uses TRBV6-1 with TRBJ1-6; maybe TRBD1 (5 bases). Germline-derived CDR1 and CDR2 are MNHNS and SASEGT. Trimming cost V 2 bases and J 9 bases, with 11 bases left between them. The CDR3 runs 14 residues. CDR3 coding DNA: TGTGCCAGCAGTGAATTCAGGGAGATTTCACCCCTCCACTTT. Its translation: CASSEFREISPLHF.

This chain uses TRBV5-1 with TRBJ2-3; 11 bases match TRBD2. From germline, CDR1 is SGHRS and CDR2 YFSETQ. This CDR3 has 16 residues. Trimming at V came to 5 bases and at J to 2 bases, leaving 7 bases not matched to a gene. CDR3 sequence reads: CASRPGTSGDTDTQYF. CDR3 bases: TGCGCCAGCAGACCCGGGACTAGCGGAGACACAGATACGCAGTATTTT.